These T cell receptor beta chains were read from a single sample in a study of CD8+ T cells in alopecia areata. Some clones are missing from TCRdb's copy, which holds only in-frame ones; the method was immunoSEQ multiplex PCR. The repertoire holds some 51,000 clones, with about 96% as singletons. The sequencing used CD8+ T cells sorted from blood, collected at week 0. Receptor source: a human donor with alopecia areata. The conserved cysteine and the conserved F or W are not part of the CDR3 here. Fields, in order: V gene, D gene, J gene, CDR3 protein. A D gene is named only where the DNA matches it firmly.

TRBV7-3	.	.	ASSSYEESLSYEQY
TRBV15	TRBD2	TRBJ2-7	ATSSDRAGGREQY
TRBV4-3	.	TRBJ2-7	ASSQGGVLGEQY
TRBV27	.	TRBJ2-7	ASSQTLKGEQY
TRBV6-4	.	TRBJ2-1	ASSEVGAGHNEQF
TRBV7-8	TRBD1	TRBJ1-5	ASSTGTGGNQPQH
TRBV4-1	TRBD1	TRBJ1-1	ASSPRDREGTEAF
TRBV5-1	.	TRBJ2-2	ASRPVTGELF
TRBV7-6	TRBD2	TRBJ2-1	ASSLELGLADNEQF
TRBV5-4	.	TRBJ2-2	ASKVGTNTGELF
TRBV27	.	TRBJ2-5	ASSLTGTVKETQY